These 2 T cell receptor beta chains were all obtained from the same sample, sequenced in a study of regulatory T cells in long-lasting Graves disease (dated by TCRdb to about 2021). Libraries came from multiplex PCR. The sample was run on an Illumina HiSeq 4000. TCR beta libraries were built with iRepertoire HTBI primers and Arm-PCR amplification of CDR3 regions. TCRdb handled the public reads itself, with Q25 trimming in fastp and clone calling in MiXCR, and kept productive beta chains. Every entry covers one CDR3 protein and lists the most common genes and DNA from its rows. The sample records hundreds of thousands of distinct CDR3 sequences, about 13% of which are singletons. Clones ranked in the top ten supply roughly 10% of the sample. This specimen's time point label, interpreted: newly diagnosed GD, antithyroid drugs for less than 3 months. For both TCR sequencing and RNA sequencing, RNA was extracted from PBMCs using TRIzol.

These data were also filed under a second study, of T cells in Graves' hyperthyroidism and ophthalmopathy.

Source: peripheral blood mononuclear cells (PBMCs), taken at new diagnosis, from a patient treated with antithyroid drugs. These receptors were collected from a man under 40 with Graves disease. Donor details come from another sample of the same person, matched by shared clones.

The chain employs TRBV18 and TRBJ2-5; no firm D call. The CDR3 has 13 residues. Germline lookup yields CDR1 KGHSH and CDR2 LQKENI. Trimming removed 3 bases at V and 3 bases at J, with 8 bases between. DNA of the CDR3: TGTGCCAGCTCACCTTACCAGAAAGAGACCCAGTACTTC. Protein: CASSPYQKETQYF.

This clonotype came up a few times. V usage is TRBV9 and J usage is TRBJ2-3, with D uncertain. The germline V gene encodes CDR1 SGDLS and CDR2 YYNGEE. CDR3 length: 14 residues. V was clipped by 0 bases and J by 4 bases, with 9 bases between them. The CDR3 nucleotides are TGTGCCAGCAGCGTAGCAGCCATTGCAGATACGCAGTATTTT. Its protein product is CASSVAAIADTQYF.